Listed below are T cell receptor beta chains from one sample, sequenced in a study of beta chain features in type 1 diabetes. Clones were read by immunoSEQ multiplex PCR, and TCRdb kept only the in-frame ones, dropping some. The sample has about 930,000 clones; about 17% are singletons. Sequencing was done on a sample of naive CD4+ T cells from blood. Receptor source: a woman aged 18-29 years in good health. Both conserved end residues are part of each CDR3. D genes are given only for firm matches. A clone size is listed for some rows: how often the clone was seen (once, few, many), or a class if it is expanded.

>-|TRBV6-6|TRBJ1-5|-|13
CASSYRGNQPQHF
TGTGCCAGCAGTTATCGGGGAAATCAGCCCCAGCATTTT
>-|TRBV5-1|TRBJ1-2|few|12
CASRAGNYGYTF
TGCGCCAGCCGGGCAGGGAACTATGGCTACACCTTC
>-|TRBV27|TRBJ1-4|-|14
CASSGGLRSEKLFF
TGTGCCAGCAGTGGAGGGTTACGGAGTGAAAAACTGTTTTTT
>TRBD2|TRBV7-9|TRBJ2-3|-|15
CASSSSGSYTDTQYF
TGTGCCAGCAGCTCTAGCGGGAGTTACACAGATACGCAGTATTTT
>-|TRBV6-5|TRBJ1-1|few|15
CARGGGGFWDAEAFF
TGTGCCAGAGGAGGGGGGGGATTTTGGGACGCTGAAGCTTTCTTT
>-|TRBV2|TRBJ1-5|-|14
CASSVTANRQPQHF
TGTGCCAGCAGTGTGACAGCGAATCGGCAGCCCCAGCATTTT
>-|TRBV7-3|TRBJ2-2|few|14
CASSTHQGHGELFF
TGTGCCAGCAGCACTCACCAGGGGCACGGGGAGCTGTTTTTT
>-|TRBV15|TRBJ2-3|once|14
CATSRGGDLDTQYF
TGTGCCACCAGCAGAGGCGGGGATTTAGATACGCAGTATTTT
>-|TRBV7-9|TRBJ1-4|-|13
CASSLDRNEKLFF
TGTGCCAGCAGCTTAGACAGAAATGAAAAACTGTTTTTT
>-|TRBV7-2|TRBJ2-5|few|15
CASSLVVGGAETQYF
TGTGCCAGCAGCTTAGTAGTAGGGGGGGCAGAGACCCAGTACTTC
>-|TRBV18|TRBJ1-4|-|12
CASSPADEKLFF
TGTGCCAGCTCACCTGCCGATGAAAAACTGTTTTTT
>-|TRBV4-2|TRBJ2-5|-|15
CASSLWLGGQETQYF
TGTGCCAGCAGCTTATGGCTTGGGGGACAAGAGACCCAGTACTTC
>-|TRBV6-5|TRBJ2-5|-|15
CASSYTRGYQETQYF
TGTGCCAGCAGTTACACAAGGGGCTACCAAGAGACCCAGTACTTC
>TRBD1|TRBV7-2|TRBJ2-2|-|15
CASSNRDRQTGELFF
TGTGCCAGCAGCAACCGGGACAGGCAAACCGGGGAGCTGTTTTTT
>-|TRBV6-5|TRBJ2-2|-|14
CASRSAGDTGELFF
TGTGCCAGCAGATCGGCCGGTGACACCGGGGAGCTGTTTTTT
>TRBD1|TRBV19|TRBJ1-2|few|13
CASSLQDRAGYTF
TGTGCCAGTAGTCTTCAGGACAGGGCTGGCTACACCTTC
>-|TRBV27|TRBJ1-2|few|14
CASSLLTGLGGYTF
TGTGCCAGCAGTTTATTAACAGGGCTGGGCGGCTACACCTTC
>-|TRBV13|TRBJ2-1|few|15
CASSLGPPRDNEQFF
TGTGCCAGCAGCTTAGGCCCCCCTCGGGACAATGAGCAGTTCTTC
>-|TRBV23-1|TRBJ1-1|many|16
CASSQRWAGSRTEAFF
TGCGCCAGCAGCCAGCGGTGGGCAGGGAGTCGGACTGAAGCTTTCTTT
>-|TRBV6-5|TRBJ1-1|few|15
CASSAGILPTAEAFF
TGTGCCAGCAGTGCAGGGATTTTGCCAACCGCTGAAGCTTTCTTT
>TRBD1|TRBV7-3|TRBJ2-5|few|15
CASSSTGLGQETQYF
TGTGCCAGCAGCTCGACAGGGTTGGGGCAAGAGACCCAGTACTTC
>-|TRBV9|TRBJ2-3|-|14
CASSVGGVTDTQYF
TGTGCCAGCAGCGTAGGTGGTGTAACAGATACGCAGTATTTT
>-|TRBV7-2|TRBJ2-5|-|15
CASSLPPVGQTGQYF
TGTGCCAGCAGCTTACCCCCCGTAGGACAAACGGGCCAGTACTTC
>-|TRBV19|TRBJ1-2|-|14
CASSIRGAVRGYTF
TGTGCCAGTAGTATTCGCGGGGCGGTGCGTGGCTACACCTTC
>TRBD1|TRBV4-1|TRBJ2-7|few|14
CASSQQQGVGEQYF
TGCGCCAGCAGCCAACAACAGGGGGTGGGAGAGCAGTACTTC
>TRBD2|TRBV10-3|TRBJ2-2|-|17
CAINDRGRAPNTGELFF
TGTGCCATCAATGATCGAGGGAGGGCCCCGAACACCGGGGAGCTGTTTTTT
>TRBD2|TRBV9|TRBJ2-7|-|16
CASTAATGGSIYEQYF
TGTGCCAGCACCGCCGCGACGGGAGGGAGTATTTACGAGCAGTACTTC
>-|TRBV19|TRBJ1-5|few|12
CASSIASQPQHF
TGTGCCAGTAGTATAGCGTCCCAGCCCCAGCATTTT
>TRBD1|TRBV28|TRBJ1-2|-|14
CASSLTGYRYGYTF
TGTGCCAGCAGTTTGACAGGGTATCGCTATGGCTACACCTTC
>-|TRBV9|TRBJ1-4|few|13
CASSVAGYGKLFF
TGTGCCAGCAGCGTGGCGGGGTATGGAAAACTGTTTTTT
>TRBD1|TRBV9|TRBJ2-2|few|19
CASSGRDRGRDWNTGELFF
TGTGCCAGCAGCGGCCGGGACAGGGGGCGTGATTGGAACACCGGGGAGCTGTTTTTT
>TRBD1|TRBV15|TRBJ1-5|few|15
CATSRGQGLNQPQHF
TGTGCCACCAGCAGGGGACAGGGTTTAAATCAGCCCCAGCATTTT
>TRBD2|TRBV11-1|TRBJ2-5|few|16
CASSLAGRAGQETQYF
TGTGCCAGCAGCTTAGCCGGGAGGGCCGGGCAAGAGACCCAGTACTTC
>TRBD1|TRBV27|TRBJ2-7|-|14
CASSPRGTGYEQYF
TGTGCCAGCAGTCCGCGCGGGACAGGCTACGAGCAGTACTTC
>-|TRBV7-2|TRBJ2-3|-|12
CASSTTADTQYF
TGTGCCAGCAGCACGACGGCAGATACGCAGTATTTT
>-|TRBV28|TRBJ1-5|few|14
CASSPGGSGQPQHF
TGTGCCAGCAGTCCAGGAGGGTCCGGTCAGCCCCAGCATTTT
>TRBD2|TRBV6-6|TRBJ2-1|-|14
CAAKGLAAGNEQFF
TGTGCAGCCAAGGGACTAGCGGCGGGCAATGAGCAGTTCTTC
>-|TRBV6-6|TRBJ1-5|few|10
CASRPMAQHF
TGTGCCAGCCGCCCCATGGCCCAGCATTTT
>-|TRBV5-4|TRBJ1-4|-|16
CASSQRVVATNEKLFF
TGTGCCAGCAGCCAACGGGTGGTTGCAACTAATGAAAAACTGTTTTTT
>-|TRBV28|TRBJ2-5|few|13
CASSFPGEETQYF
TGTGCCAGCAGTTTCCCGGGGGAAGAGACCCAGTACTTC